These 8 T cell receptor delta chains originate from one sample sequenced in a study of gamma-delta T cells after stem cell transplantation. TCRdb re-identified clones in the RT-PCR reads via CATT. Of 3,000 or so delta-chain clones in the sample, around 30% were seen once. The sample taken for sequencing was gamma-delta T cells. The receptors derive from a human donor. It is not recorded whose cells these are; they may come from a transplant donor.

For this clone: Since a much larger clone is just one base distant, this may be a read error. J is TRDJ3 and V is TRDV2, with a weak D call TRDD3 (6 bases). CDR3 length equals 20 residues. Trimming shortened V by 1 base and J by 0 bases, and 18 bases separated the two germline ends. Looked up from germline, CDR1 is GEAIGNYY and CDR2 is EKD. CDR3 residues: CACDTLLRDRSSWDTRQMFF. The CDR3 DNA reads as TGTGCCTGTGACACATTACTGAGGGATAGGAGCTCCTGGGACACCCGACAGATGTTTTTC.

By sample share, this clone is large. V is TRDV2 and J is TRDJ3; 8 bases line up with TRDD3. CDR3 size: 22 residues. In germline, CDR1 is GEAIGNYY, CDR2 EKD. V was clipped by 0 bases and J by 0 bases; unmatched bases: 15. CDR3 sequence: CACDTVNGGSSLRSWDTRQMFF. CDR3 DNA: TGTGCCTGTGACACCGTTAATGGGGGATCAAGTTTACGCTCCTGGGACACCCGACAGATGTTTTTC.

This clone is medium-sized within its sample. The chain recombines TRDV2 with TRDJ3; 7 bases are a match to TRDD3. The germline CDR1 and CDR2 sequences are GEAIGNYY and EKD. The CDR3 spans 19 residues. The V segment lost 1 base and the J segment 0 bases; nucleotides outside the gene matches: 8. The CDR3 coding sequence is TGTGCCTGTGACACTCTGGGGGTCGGGAGCTCCTGGGACACCCGACAGATGTTTTTC. Encoded protein: CACDTLGVGSSWDTRQMFF.

This clone was observed a handful of times. The protein given by TCRdb reflects a much larger clone and differs at residue 17 from this DNA's translation, likely from a read error; the protein shown is the DNA's translation. The chain links TRDV2 to TRDJ1; TRDD3 aligns across 8 bases. This CDR3 has 18 amino acids. CDR1 and CDR2 (germline): GEAIGNYY, EKD. The CDR3, as DNA: TGTGCCTGTGACACCGTCAAGGGCCTGGGGGAGTACACCGATAAACTCACCTTT. This sequence encodes CACDTVKGLGEYTDKLTF.

On this clone itself: Other DNA sequences in the sample encode the same CDR3. The genes are TRDV2 and TRDJ1, with 8 bases lining up with TRDD3. Germline trimming cut 3 bases from V and 2 bases from J; bases unmatched to any gene: 7. Germline V gene sequence: CDR1 GEAIGNYY, CDR2 EKD. The CDR3 totals 15 residues. The CDR3 here is CACDPLGDSTDKLIF. The CDR3 DNA is TGTGCCTGTGACCCCCTGGGGGACTCGACCGATAAACTCATCTTT.

This clone was observed a few times. This sequence is one base from a far larger clone and is likely a read error. At the DNA level, this CDR3 is encoded by other sequences in the same sample as well. This sequence joins TRDV1 and TRDJ1; maybe TRDD3 (6 bases). The CDR3 is made up of 20 amino acids. Germline V gene sequence: CDR1 TSWWSYY, CDR2 QGS. This chain's CDR3 is CALGELEFPLAGDYTDKLIF. In DNA, the CDR3 is TGTGCCCTTGGGGAACTGGAGTTCCCCCTTGCGGGGGACTACACCGATAAACTCATCTTT.

This clone is labeled medium-sized (0.01 to 0.1%). The rearrangement joins TRDV2 to TRDJ3; 12 nucleotides align to TRDD3. The V segment lost 3 bases and the J segment 0 bases; nucleotides outside the gene matches: 5. This CDR3 spans 19 amino acids. CDR1 is GEAIGNYY, CDR2 EKD, per germline. Written as DNA, the CDR3 is TGTGCCTGTGACTCGACTGGGGGATACAGCTCCTGGGACACCCGACAGATGTTTTTC. This translates into CACDSTGGYSSWDTRQMFF.

On this clone: Given a far larger clone just one base away, this is likely a sequencing read error. This sample includes further DNA sequences coding for the same CDR3. The chain links TRDV2 to TRDJ1; TRDD3 agrees at 12 bases. The CDR3 is 20 amino acids. Germline CDR1 is GEAIGNYY and CDR2 is EKD. CDR3 in DNA: TGCGCCTGTGACACGATGAGCAGTACTGGGGGATACTCGGTCACCGATAAACTCATCTTT. This gives the protein CACDTMSSTGGYSVTDKLIF.